This is a list of T cell receptor beta chains from one sample in a study of shared clonotypes between healthy human individuals. The data were produced by immunoSEQ multiplex PCR, yet TCRdb's version contains in-frame clones alone and is incomplete. Found here are roughly 2 million clones, 85% to 95% of them singletons; the top ten hold 0.1% to 0.15%. The sequencing sample was made of naive CD4+ T cells sorted from blood. All receptors come from a man between 18 and 29 years old in good health. Each CDR3 is given with its conserved first and last residue. The D gene is left open where the match is weak. Rows give clone size only sometimes, using once, few, many, or a class for an expanded clone.

V gene	clone size	J gene	D gene	CDR3 protein	CDR3 DNA
TRBV28	.	TRBJ1-2	.	CAILRESYGYTF	TGTGCGATCCTCCGGGAATCATATGGCTACACCTTC
TRBV10-3	.	TRBJ1-2	TRBD1	CAISERQGNYGYTF	TGTGCCATCAGTGAGAGACAGGGTAACTATGGCTACACCTTC
TRBV18	once	TRBJ2-5	.	CASSPRLNQETQYF	TGTGCCAGCTCACCAAGACTCAACCAAGAGACCCAGTACTTC
TRBV7-9	.	TRBJ2-7	.	CASSQTGGTVEQYF	TGTGCCAGCAGCCAAACCGGGGGAACCGTCGAGCAGTACTTC
TRBV30	.	TRBJ2-5	.	CACALETQYF	TGTGCCTGTGCACTAGAGACCCAGTACTTC
TRBV7-2	.	TRBJ2-3	.	CASSIPPANTQYF	TGTGCCAGCAGCATACCGCCCGCGAATACGCAGTATTTT
TRBV11-2	.	TRBJ1-5	.	CASSLRPNPNQPQHF	TGTGCCAGCAGCTTAAGGCCGAATCCCAATCAGCCCCAGCATTTT
TRBV18	.	TRBJ1-4	.	CASSPGTPEGEKLFF	TGTGCCAGCTCACCAGGGACACCTGAGGGTGAAAAACTGTTTTTT
TRBV27	once	TRBJ2-6	.	CASSLSSGANVLTF	TGTGCCAGCAGTTTAAGTTCTGGGGCCAACGTCCTGACTTTC
TRBV30	.	TRBJ2-1	TRBD2	CAWSVRASGGPSSYNEQFF	TGTGCCTGGAGTGTACGGGCTAGCGGGGGTCCTAGCTCCTACAATGAGCAGTTCTTC
TRBV28	.	TRBJ1-1	.	CASIDSLGRTEAFF	TGTGCCAGCATCGACAGCCTAGGCCGCACTGAAGCTTTCTTT
TRBV5-1	once	TRBJ1-4	TRBD1	CASSAGQVPIELFF	TGCGCCAGCAGCGCGGGACAGGTCCCCATAGAACTGTTTTTT
TRBV5-4	.	TRBJ1-4	.	CASSSGTGEKLFF	TGTGCCAGCAGCTCTGGAACAGGTGAAAAACTGTTTTTT
TRBV15	.	TRBJ2-2	.	CATGMGVAGELFF	TGTGCCACCGGGATGGGTGTGGCCGGGGAGCTGTTTTTT
TRBV4-1	.	TRBJ2-1	TRBD2	CASSQEPGRGGEQFF	TGCGCCAGCAGCCAAGAGCCTGGGAGGGGCGGTGAGCAGTTCTTC
TRBV5-1	.	TRBJ1-1	.	CASSLVPPDLNTEAFF	TGCGCCAGCAGCTTGGTTCCCCCGGACCTGAACACTGAAGCTTTCTTT
TRBV2	once	TRBJ2-5	.	CAGGMDAETQYF	TGTGCTGGCGGGATGGACGCGGAGACCCAGTACTTC
TRBV30	.	TRBJ1-1	TRBD1	CAWTFHRGPTEAFF	TGTGCCTGGACCTTCCACAGGGGCCCCACTGAAGCTTTCTTT
TRBV10-3	.	TRBJ2-7	.	CAISESTFTVYF	TGTGCCATCAGTGAGTCGACATTCACCGTGTACTTC
TRBV11-3	.	TRBJ2-5	TRBD1	CASSPGTGKETQYF	TGTGCCAGCAGCCCCGGGACAGGAAAAGAGACCCAGTACTTC
TRBV7-6	.	TRBJ2-5	.	CASSLDGVARWETQYF	TGTGCCAGCAGCTTAGACGGGGTGGCTAGGTGGGAGACCCAGTACTTC
TRBV18	.	TRBJ2-7	.	CASSPADSYEQYF	TGTGCCAGCTCACCAGCCGACAGCTACGAGCAGTACTTC
TRBV10-3	once	TRBJ1-2	TRBD1	CAISDRNYGYTF	TGTGCCATTTCGGACAGGAACTATGGCTACACCTTC
TRBV5-1	.	TRBJ2-7	.	CASSLEFGQTYEQYF	TGCGCCAGCAGCTTGGAATTCGGGCAGACCTACGAGCAGTACTTC
TRBV30	.	TRBJ2-2	.	CAWSREIEAGELFF	TGTGCCTGGAGCAGGGAGATAGAGGCCGGGGAGCTGTTTTTT
TRBV10-3	.	TRBJ2-5	.	CAISESPAQETQYF	TGTGCCATCAGTGAGAGCCCTGCGCAAGAGACCCAGTACTTC
TRBV30	.	TRBJ1-1	.	CAWSALRGTEAFF	TGTGCCTGGAGTGCACTAAGGGGAACTGAAGCTTTCTTT
TRBV4-3	.	TRBJ2-3	.	CASSQGGQADTQYF	TGCGCCAGCAGCCAGGGCGGCCAGGCGGATACGCAGTATTTT
TRBV11-2	.	TRBJ1-6	.	CASSLVEGFYNSPLHF	TGTGCCAGCAGCTTAGTTGAAGGGTTCTATAATTCACCCCTCCACTTT